The 8 T cell receptor beta chains below all came from one sample that was sequenced in a study of early T cells in non-severe SARS-CoV-2 infection. TCRdb recomputed calls from the 5' RACE reads with MiXCR, one row per CDR3 protein. The repertoire has roughly 76,000 distinct CDR3 sequences, 10% to 15% of them found once; the top ten carry 3.5% to 4.5%. Input material: whole blood. These receptors were collected from an adult who was a healthcare worker with PCR-confirmed SARS-CoV-2 infection or an uninfected control (not recorded which).

At least ten counts were recorded for this clonotype. The chain has TRBV11-2 and TRBJ2-1, with TRBD2 identical over 13 bases. V gave up 4 bases and J gave up 0 bases; unmatched junction bases: 3. The germline V gene has CDR1 SGHAT and CDR2 FQNNGV. The CDR3 length is 17 residues. The CDR3 DNA reads as TGTGCCAGCAGCTCGACTAGCGGGAGGTACTCCTACAATGAGCAGTTCTTC. Translating gives CASSSTSGRYSYNEQFF. Supplemented by reference TRBV11-2 and TRBJ2-1, the full variable domain reads EAGVAQSPRYKIIEKRQSVAFWCNPISGHATLYWYQQILGQGPKLLIQFQNNGVVDDSQLPKDRFSAERLKGVDSTLKIQPAKLEDSAVYLCASSSTSGRYSYNEQFFGPGTRLTVL.

This clonotype occurred many times. This chain uses TRBV29-1 with TRBJ2-5, with D possibly being TRBD2 (6 bases). Germline V gene sequence: CDR1 SQVTM, CDR2 ANQGSEA. With 7 bases removed from V and 5 bases from J, the gap between germline ends came to 14 bases. The length of the CDR3 is 12 residues. The CDR3 loop is CSALKGRETQYF. The CDR3 region has the DNA TGCAGCGCACTAAAGGGGAGGGAGACCCAGTACTTC. The entire variable domain, with the rest obtained from reference TRBV29-1 and TRBJ2-5, is as follows: SAVISQKPSRDICQRGTSLTIQCQVDSQVTMMFWYRQQPGQSLTLIATANQGSEATYESGFVIDKFPISRPNLTFSTLTVSNMSPEDSSIYLCSALKGRETQYFGPGTRLLVL.

This clonotype was counted at least ten times. V is TRBV7-9 and J is TRBJ1-5, with TRBD1 matching over 7 bases. J gave up 6 bases and V 5 bases, and 7 bases lay outside the gene matches. The germline V gene encodes CDR1 SEHNR and CDR2 FQNEAQ (reference sequence). CDR3 length: 14 residues. The CDR3, as DNA: TGTGCCAGCAGCCATTCAGGGGGTAGTCAGCCCCAGCATTTT. It specifies CASSHSGGSQPQHF.

V usage is TRBV28 and J usage is TRBJ2-1; D not certain. Trimming took off 5 bases at V and 9 bases at J, with 8 bases between the two ends. Germline values: CDR1 MDHEN, CDR2 SYDVKM. The length of the CDR3 is 11 residues. The CDR3 here is CASSPRSEQFF. The CDR3 DNA is TGTGCCAGCAGTCCTAGGAGTGAGCAGTTCTTC.

This chain uses TRBV28 with TRBJ1-1, with D perhaps TRBD1 (6 bases). V gave up 4 bases and J gave up 8 bases, with 11 bases separating them. The germline gives CDR1 MDHEN, CDR2 SYDVKM. The CDR3 consists of 12 residues. CDR3 in DNA: TGTGCCAGCAGTTCGGGGGGCACCGAAGCTTTCTTT. This encodes CASSSGGTEAFF.

In its sample, this clonotype was seen many times. DNA of the CDR3: TGCGCCAGCAGCCTACACACCGGGGAGCTGTTTTTT. This sequence encodes CASSLHTGELFF. J is TRBJ2-2 and V is TRBV5-1; D remains unclear. The CDR3 has 12 amino acids. Germline CDR1 reads SGHRS; CDR2 reads YFSETQ. V lost 4 bases to trimming and J lost 3 bases, with 4 bases between them.

This clonotype was recorded at least ten times. The chain joins TRBV7-2 to TRBJ1-2; TRBD1 agrees at 8 bases. This CDR3 comprises 15 residues. CDR1 SGHTA and CDR2 FQGNSA come from the germline V gene. V shed 4 bases and J 6 bases; nucleotides not matched to a gene: 10. For the CDR3, the DNA is TGTGCCAGCAGCTCCGGACAGGGAACATATAATGGCTACACCTTC. Translated: CASSSGQGTYNGYTF. Full variable domain (outside the CDR3, taken from reference TRBV7-2 and TRBJ1-2): GAGVSQSPSNKVTEKGKDVELRCDPISGHTALYWYRQSLGQGLEFLIYFQGNSAPDKSGLPSDRFSAERTGGSVSTLTIQRTQQEDSAVYLCASSSGQGTYNGYTFGSGTRLTVV.

V is TRBV24-1 and J is TRBJ2-1; 13 bases map to TRBD2. This CDR3 is built from 13 residues. The V gene's germline CDR1 is KGHDR and CDR2 SFDVKD. J was trimmed by 12 bases and V by 12 bases; bases with no gene match: 10. The CDR3 sequence is CAVSGLAGSGQFF. In DNA form, the CDR3 reads TGTGCCGTCTCGGGACTAGCGGGATCGGGGCAGTTCTTC.